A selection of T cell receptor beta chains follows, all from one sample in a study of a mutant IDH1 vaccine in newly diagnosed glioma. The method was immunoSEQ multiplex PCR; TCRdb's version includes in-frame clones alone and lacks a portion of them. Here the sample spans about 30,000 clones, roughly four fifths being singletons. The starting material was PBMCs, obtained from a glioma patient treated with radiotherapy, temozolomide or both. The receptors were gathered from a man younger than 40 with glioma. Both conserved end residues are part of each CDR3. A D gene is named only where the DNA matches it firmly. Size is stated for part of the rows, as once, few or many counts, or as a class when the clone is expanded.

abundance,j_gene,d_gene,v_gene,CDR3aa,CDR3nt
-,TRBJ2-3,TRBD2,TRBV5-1,CASSPGLAGGYTDTQYF,TGCGCCAGCAGCCCAGGACTAGCGGGGGGTTACACAGATACGCAGTATTTT
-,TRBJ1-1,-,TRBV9,CASSVVGRGDTEAFF,TGTGCCAGCAGCGTAGTAGGCAGGGGAGACACTGAAGCTTTCTTT
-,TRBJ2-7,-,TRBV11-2,CASSLVPYEQYF,TGTGCCAGCAGCTTAGTGCCCTACGAGCAGTACTTC
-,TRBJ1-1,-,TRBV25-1,CASSVQGNTEAFF,TGTGCCAGCAGTGTACAGGGGAACACTGAAGCTTTCTTT
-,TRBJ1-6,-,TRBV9,CASSVEDQGPTLHF,TGTGCCAGCAGCGTAGAGGACCAGGGGCCTACCCTCCACTTT
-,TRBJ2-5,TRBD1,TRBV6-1,CASSEGQGWQETQYF,TGTGCCAGCAGTGAGGGACAGGGGTGGCAAGAGACCCAGTACTTC
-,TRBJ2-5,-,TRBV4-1,CASSQEGPGTQYF,TGCGCCAGCAGCCAAGAAGGACCGGGGACCCAGTACTTC
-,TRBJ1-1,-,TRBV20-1,CSVDGGTEAFF,TGCAGCGTGGACGGGGGCACTGAAGCTTTCTTT
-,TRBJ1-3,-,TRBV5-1,CASSSTTGGNTIYF,TGCGCCAGCAGTTCTACGACAGGTGGAAACACCATATATTTT
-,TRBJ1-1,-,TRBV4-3,CASSRTGGAGRPDEAFF,TGCGCCAGCAGCCGCACTGGGGGGGCAGGGAGACCCGATGAAGCTTTCTTT
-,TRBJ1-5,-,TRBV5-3,CARSLAEVGHLSNQPQHF,TGTGCCAGAAGCTTGGCCGAGGTGGGGCACCTTAGCAATCAGCCCCAGCATTTT
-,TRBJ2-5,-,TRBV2,CASSARLGETQYF,TGTGCCAGCAGCGCAAGGCTCGGGGAGACCCAGTACTTC
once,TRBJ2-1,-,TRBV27,CASSLTSFSYNEQFF,TGTGCCAGCAGCCTAACTAGCTTTTCCTACAATGAGCAGTTCTTC
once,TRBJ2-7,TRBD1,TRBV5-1,CASSRSTGTYEQYF,TGCGCCAGCAGCCGATCGACAGGGACCTACGAGCAGTACTTC
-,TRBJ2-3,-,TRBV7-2,CASSLASLTDTQYF,TGTGCCAGCAGCTTAGCGTCACTCACAGATACGCAGTATTTT
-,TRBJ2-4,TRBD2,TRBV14,CASSHSSGGPLIAKNIQYF,TGTGCCAGCAGCCACTCTAGCGGGGGTCCCCTTATAGCCAAAAACATTCAGTACTTC
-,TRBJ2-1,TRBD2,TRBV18,CASSPAGTSGTYEQFF,TGTGCCAGCTCACCGGCCGGGACTAGCGGGACCTATGAGCAGTTCTTC
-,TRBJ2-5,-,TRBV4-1,CASSPLRVGGGQETQYF,TGCGCCAGCAGCCCCCTACGGGTGGGCGGTGGCCAAGAGACCCAGTACTTC
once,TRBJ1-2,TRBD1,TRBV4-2,CASSQDIYRGRANYGYTF,TGTGCCAGCAGCCAAGATATTTACAGGGGACGAGCTAACTATGGCTACACCTTC
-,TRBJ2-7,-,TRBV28,CASRGGLPSYEQYF,TGTGCCAGCAGGGGGGGTTTGCCCTCCTACGAGCAGTACTTC
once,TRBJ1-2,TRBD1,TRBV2,CASTRGRGYTF,TGTGCCAGCACCAGGGGGCGAGGCTACACCTTC
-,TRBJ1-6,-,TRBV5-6,CASSFRRAPYNSPLHF,TGTGCCAGCAGCTTTCGGAGGGCACCCTATAATTCACCCCTCCACTTT
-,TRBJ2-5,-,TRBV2,CASRPPWGSQETQYF,TGTGCCAGCAGACCCCCGTGGGGGTCCCAAGAGACCCAGTACTTC
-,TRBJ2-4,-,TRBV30,CAWSETSLDIQYF,TGTGCCTGGAGTGAGACTAGTTTGGACATTCAGTACTTC
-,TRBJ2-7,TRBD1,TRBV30,CAWKSRQGSLASNEQYF,TGTGCCTGGAAATCAAGACAGGGAAGTTTGGCAAGCAACGAGCAGTACTTC
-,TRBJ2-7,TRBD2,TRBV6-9,CASSPPFAGEYF,TGTGCCAGCAGCCCTCCCTTTGCGGGGGAGTACTTC
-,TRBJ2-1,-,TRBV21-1,CASSRSSGGLDEQFF,TGTGCCAGCAGCAGGAGTAGCGGGGGGTTGGATGAGCAGTTCTTC
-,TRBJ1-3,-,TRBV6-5,CASTSNSGNTIYF,TGTGCCAGCACCAGTAATTCTGGAAACACCATATATTTT
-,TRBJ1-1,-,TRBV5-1,CASSLEMWTEAFF,TGCGCCAGCAGCTTGGAAATGTGGACTGAAGCTTTCTTT
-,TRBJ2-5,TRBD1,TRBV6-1,CASSERGPGQETQYF,TGTGCCAGCAGTGAAAGGGGGCCGGGCCAAGAGACCCAGTACTTC
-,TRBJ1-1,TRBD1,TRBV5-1,CASSFSGGQNEAFF,TGCGCCAGCAGCTTCTCCGGGGGACAGAATGAAGCTTTCTTT
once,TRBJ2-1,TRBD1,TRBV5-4,CASSLVTGPYNEQFF,TGTGCCAGCAGCTTGGTGACAGGGCCCTACAATGAGCAGTTCTTC
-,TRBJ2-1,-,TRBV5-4,CASSLGAGQGVYNEQFF,TGTGCCAGCAGCTTGGGGGCGGGGCAGGGGGTATACAATGAGCAGTTCTTC
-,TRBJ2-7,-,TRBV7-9,CASSLEEVPYEQYF,TGTGCCAGCAGCCTAGAGGAGGTCCCCTACGAGCAGTACTTC
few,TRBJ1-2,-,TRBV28,CASSLWGGASNLGYTF,TGTGCCAGCAGTTTATGGGGAGGGGCCTCCAACTTAGGCTACACCTTC